This TCR beta chain was found in a study of cytomegalovirus exposure and HLA in healthy donors. Whole-study findings and limits: Reportedly, diagnosis of cytomegalovirus status by the classifier showed high specificity and sensitivity. Most TCRs appeared rarely, but some public TCRs recurred in many donors.

A note on this clone: Its antigen is not identified.

The repertoire was sequenced with immunoSEQ multiplex PCR; TCRdb's copy has only in-frame clones and lacks some. The profile shows about 73,000 clones, roughly 90% of them singletons. Germline loops: CDR1 LNHDA, CDR2 SQIVND (reference sequence). V was pared by 3 bases and J by 0 bases, with 8 bases between. The CDR3 spans 14 residues. This clonotype was sampled from a young woman in good health and CMV-seropositive. This rearrangement joins TRBV19 to TRBJ1-1; D is perhaps TRBD1 (6 bases). Sequenced material: PBMCs. The DNA for the CDR3 is TGTGCCAGTAGTATCCCAGGGGTGAACACTGAAGCTTTCTTT. It is translated as CASSIPGVNTEAFF. The full variable domain, its missing parts supplied by reference TRBV19 and TRBJ1-1, is DGGITQSPKYLFRKEGQNVTLSCEQNLNHDAMYWYRQDPGQGLRLIYYSQIVNDFQKGDIAEGYSVSREKKESFPLTVTSAQKNPTAFYLCASSIPGVNTEAFFGQGTRLTVV.